This T cell receptor beta chain originates from a study of blood T cell repertoires in COVID-19. For the study at large: The analysed material was cDNA or gDNA that came from T cells, B-cell-depleted T cells, or PBMCs.

Germline loops: CDR1 SGHAT, CDR2 FQNNGV. The CDR3 totals 13 residues. Between the trimmed V and J ends, which lost 1 base and 2 bases, there was a span of 5 bases. Original data processing: Amplification from reference gene primers served as the basis for estimated nucleated cell counts. Sequencing was performed with immunoSEQ multiplex PCR; in TCRdb, only in-frame clones are kept and a portion is missing. V and J calls and clone size are given by that table; D and trimming were obtained from the DNA. This sample has 260,000 or so clones; 85% to 90% occur once, and the top ten carry about a sixth. For this clone: The sample holds other DNA sequences that translate to the same CDR3.

Cohort 3 donors were reported recovered after two negative PCRs, clearance, or symptom resolution. This TCR was recovered from a man aged 18 to 30 who had recovered from COVID-19. The rearrangement links TRBV11-2 to TRBJ1-1; D unresolved. Sequenced material: PBMCs or T cells enriched from blood (not recorded which). The DNA for the CDR3 is TGTGCCAGCAGCTTAGGACAAAACACTGAAGCTTTCTTT. This codes for CASSLGQNTEAFF. The full variable domain, completed using reference TRBV11-2 and TRBJ1-1, is EAGVAQSPRYKIIEKRQSVAFWCNPISGHATLYWYQQILGQGPKLLIQFQNNGVVDDSQLPKDRFSAERLKGVDSTLKIQPAKLEDSAVYLCASSLGQNTEAFFGQGTRLTVV.